Presented here are 2 T cell receptor beta chains from one specimen sequenced in a study of cytomegalovirus exposure and HLA in healthy donors. Vbeta (60) and Jbeta (13) primers were used in the PCR. Using immunoSEQ multiplex PCR, the repertoire was profiled, and TCRdb retains in-frame clones only, with some absent. The table includes roughly 180,000 clones, roughly four fifths detected once. The specimen sequenced was PBMCs. The receptors derive from a female donor in good health and CMV-seronegative.

V and J are TRBV6-5 and TRBJ2-1; 8 bases are a match to TRBD1. Germline CDR1 and CDR2: MNHEY and SVGAGI. The CDR3 has 13 residues. The V and J ends lost 10 bases and 4 bases, in that order; junction bases with no gene match: 6. The CDR3 DNA sequence: TGTGCCACCTGGACAGGGCTTTACAATGAGCAGTTCTTC. It translates to CATWTGLYNEQFF.

The V gene is TRBV6-4, the J gene TRBJ2-1, with TRBD2 as a possible D gene (5 bases). CDR3 size: 14 residues. V shed 4 bases and J shed 8 bases, with 15 bases lying between them. Germline V CDR1 and CDR2: MRHNA, SNTAGT. Here the CDR3 DNA reads TGTGCCAGCAGTGCCGGGCTGGAGGTTCATGAGCAGTTCTTC. It specifies CASSAGLEVHEQFF.